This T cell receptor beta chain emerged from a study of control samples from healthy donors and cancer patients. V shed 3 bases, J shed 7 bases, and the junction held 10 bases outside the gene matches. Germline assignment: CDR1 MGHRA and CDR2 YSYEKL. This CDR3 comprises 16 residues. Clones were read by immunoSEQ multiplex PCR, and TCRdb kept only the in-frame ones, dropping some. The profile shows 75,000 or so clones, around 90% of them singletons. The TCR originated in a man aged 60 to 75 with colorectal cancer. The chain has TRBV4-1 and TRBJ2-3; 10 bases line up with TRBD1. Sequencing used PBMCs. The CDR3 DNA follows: TGCGCCAGCAGCCACTGGGGGGACAGGGGTTCTTATACGCAGTATTTT. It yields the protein CASSHWGDRGSYTQYF.